The subject of this entry is one T cell receptor beta chain. This specimen comes from a study of follicular helper T cells after annual influenza vaccination. This sample's time point: 2015-2016 season, pre-vaccination. Survey level resolution was used for TCRB sequencing. The data were produced by immunoSEQ multiplex PCR, yet TCRdb's version contains in-frame clones alone and is incomplete. The sample lists 2,000 to 2,500 clones, about 69% occurring once. The germline V and J ends were trimmed by 5 bases and 9 bases, with 16 bases remaining between them. The CDR3 contains 13 residues. Germline CDR1 is SGHTA and CDR2 is FQGNSA.

V is TRBV7-2 and J is TRBJ2-5; tentative D call: TRBD2 (5 bases). The sequence was collected from an adult who received the influenza vaccine. Sample: CXCR5+ CD38+ circulating T follicular helper cells from blood, taken on the day of influenza vaccination. Stated subset: circulating Tfh, non-naive CD4+CXCR5+PD-1+ (ICOS+CD38+ or ICOS-CD38-). The CDR3 region has the DNA TGTGCCAGCAGCCAGGACTCCATAGGGCCCCAGTACTTC. Translating it yields CASSQDSIGPQYF.